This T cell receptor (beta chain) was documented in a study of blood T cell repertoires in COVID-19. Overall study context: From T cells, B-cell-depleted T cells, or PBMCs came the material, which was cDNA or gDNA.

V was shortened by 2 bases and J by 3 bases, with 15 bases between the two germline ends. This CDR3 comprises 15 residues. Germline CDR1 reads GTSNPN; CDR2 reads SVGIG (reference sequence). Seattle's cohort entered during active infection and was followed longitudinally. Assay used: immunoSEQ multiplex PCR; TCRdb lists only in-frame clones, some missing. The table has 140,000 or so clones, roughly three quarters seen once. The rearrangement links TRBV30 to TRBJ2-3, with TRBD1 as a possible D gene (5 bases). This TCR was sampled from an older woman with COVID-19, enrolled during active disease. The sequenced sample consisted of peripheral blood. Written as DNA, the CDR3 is TGTGCCTGGAGTCTCTTTGGGGCGCGAACAGATACGCAGTATTTT. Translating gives CAWSLFGARTDTQYF.